The 25 T cell receptor beta chains in this list originate from one sample, sequenced in a study of yellow fever vaccine responses in identical twins. TCRdb itself ran the RT-PCR reads through MiXCR, one entry per CDR3 protein. The table shows 30,000 to 40,000 distinct CDR3 sequences, with more than 50% occurring only once. Sequences were derived from T cells from blood (PBMCs), unsorted or a sorted subset (not recorded which), sampled before or after yellow fever vaccination (not recorded which). The source of these receptors is a young woman who received the yellow fever vaccine.

V gene TRBV18 combines with J gene TRBJ2-3; D unclear. The CDR3 sequence is 14 residues long. Trimming stripped 1 base from V and 2 bases from J, with 7 bases between. Germline V lookup: CDR1 KGHSH, CDR2 LQKENI. The CDR3 region has the DNA TGTGCCAGCTCACCACGCACTGTCACAGATACGCAGTATTTT. This translates into CASSPRTVTDTQYF.

This clonotype was found a few times. The genes are TRBV6-5 and TRBJ2-2; D remains ambiguous. Germline CDR1 MNHEY, CDR2 SVGAGI. V lost 0 bases, J lost 9 bases, and 14 bases lay in between. The CDR3 totals 15 residues. CDR3 in DNA: TGTGCCAGCAGTTACTCTGGTGGCACTGGGTGGGAGCTGTTTTTT. Translating gives CASSYSGGTGWELFF.

J is TRBJ2-1 and V is TRBV2, with D tentatively TRBD2 (5 bases). The germline V gene encodes CDR1 SNHLY and CDR2 FYNNEI. Trimming cost V 3 bases and J 8 bases, with 11 bases left between them. The CDR3 sequence is 13 residues long. The CDR3 coding sequence is TGTGCCAGCAGTGACCGCCTAGCCCATGAGCAGTTCTTC. Protein product: CASSDRLAHEQFF.

This clonotype came up a few times. The chain recombines TRBV12-3 or TRBV12-4 with TRBJ1-1, with D perhaps matching TRBD1 (5 bases). V was clipped by 2 bases and J by 0 bases, with 10 bases between them. The CDR3 sequence is 15 residues long. In DNA, the CDR3 is TGTGCCAGCAGTTTACTGACGGGGGTGAACACTGAAGCTTTCTTT. It codes for CASSLLTGVNTEAFF.

V gene TRBV4-2 combines with J gene TRBJ2-2; 9 nucleotides agree with TRBD2. Germline CDR1 LGHNA, CDR2 YNFKEQ. The CDR3 consists of 18 residues. The trim removed 0 bases at V and 5 bases at J, leaving 10 bases unmatched. The CDR3 sequence is CASSQDLSAGGPTGELFF. The CDR3 DNA reads TGTGCCAGCAGCCAAGATCTCTCGGCGGGAGGGCCGACCGGGGAGCTGTTTTTT.

This chain joins TRBV14 and TRBJ2-7; TRBD2 matches at 7 bases. The CDR3 covers 14 residues. Unmatched junction bases numbered 4, after V lost 3 bases and J lost 2 bases. Germline V gives CDR1 SGHDN, CDR2 FVKESK. Here the CDR3 DNA reads TGTGCCAGCAGCCATGGACTAGGGCCCTACGAGCAGTACTTC. It translates to CASSHGLGPYEQYF.

The CDR3 DNA reads TGTGCCAGCAGCATTGGACAGGGAGGTAGCTATGGCTACACCTTC. Protein product: CASSIGQGGSYGYTF. The V gene is TRBV9, the J gene TRBJ1-2, with 8 bases that match TRBD1. The junction had 9 bases not matched to a gene; V was cut back by 4 bases and J by 4 bases. The CDR3 loop spans 15 amino acids. Germline V CDR1 and CDR2: SGDLS, YYNGEE. Together with reference TRBV9 and TRBJ1-2, the CDR3 gives the full variable domain: DSGVTQTPKHLITATGQRVTLRCSPRSGDLSVYWYQQSLDQGLQFLIQYYNGEERAKGNILERFSAQQFPDLHSELNLSSLELGDSALYFCASSIGQGGSYGYTFGSGTRLTVV.

A single count supports this clonotype. V and J are TRBV29-1 and TRBJ2-7; D gene ambiguous. Per germline, CDR1 SQVTM and CDR2 ANQGSEA. The CDR3 contains 12 residues. V shed 6 bases and J shed 1 base, with 10 bases lying between them. The CDR3 DNA sequence: TGCAGCGTCCTCCTAGATTCCTACGAGCAGTACTTC. Amino acids: CSVLLDSYEQYF.

The gene calls are TRBV10-3 and TRBJ1-3; D unclear. This CDR3 has 13 amino acids. The V gene's germline CDR1 is ENHRY and CDR2 SYGVKD. The V gene lost 11 bases and the J gene lost 2 bases, with 13 bases spanning the gap. CDR3 loop: CASTRTAGNTIYF. The CDR3 coding sequence is TGTGCCTCCACCCGGACGGCTGGAAACACCATATATTTT.

The genes are TRBV4-1 and TRBJ1-3; D ambiguous. V dropped 0 bases and J dropped 0 bases, with 9 bases sitting between them. CDR3 length: 16 amino acids. Germline CDR1 reads MGHRA; CDR2 reads YSYEKL. In DNA form, the CDR3 reads TGCGCCAGCAGCCAAGATCGTTCGAACTCTGGAAACACCATATATTTT. Encoded protein: CASSQDRSNSGNTIYF.

This chain uses TRBV12-3 or TRBV12-4 with TRBJ2-1; the D is unclear. V lost 4 bases and J 9 bases, leaving 10 bases between the germline ends. CDR3 length equals 12 residues. CDR3 nucleotide sequence: TGTGCCAGCAGTTCCCAGATAAGTGAGCAGTTCTTC. It is translated as CASSSQISEQFF.

The chain uses TRBV7-1 and TRBJ1-3; maybe TRBD1 (6 bases). TRBV7-1 is assigned to the ORF class and has an uncertain function. The V end lost 3 bases, the J end lost 4 bases, and 10 bases lay between the germline ends. This CDR3 region has 14 residues. The CDR3 spells CASSSGDIGNTIYF. DNA of the CDR3: TGTGCCAGCAGCTCCGGGGACATCGGAAACACCATATATTTT.

The V gene is TRBV7-6, the J gene TRBJ1-3; no definite D call. Trimming left V 7 bases short and J 1 base short, with 5 bases between. CDR1 and CDR2 (germline): SGHVS, FNYEAQ. This CDR3 has 12 amino acids. In nucleotides, the CDR3 is TGTGCCAGCAAATCTTCTGGAAACACCATATATTTT. The encoded protein is CASKSSGNTIYF.

This clonotype was observed a few times. The V gene is TRBV10-3, the J gene TRBJ2-3, with 7 bases that match TRBD1. Germline assignment: CDR1 ENHRY and CDR2 SYGVKD. V lost 7 bases and J lost 0; bases outside the gene matches: 4. The CDR3 sequence is 14 residues long. The CDR3 DNA reads TGTGCCATCAAGGGGGCCTTTAGCACAGATACGCAGTATTTT. It specifies CAIKGAFSTDTQYF.

The chain uses TRBV11-1 and TRBJ1-1; D unresolved. Germline lookup yields CDR1 SGHAT and CDR2 FQDESV (reference sequence). Trimming shortened V by 3 bases and J by 0 bases, and 14 bases separated the two germline ends. There are 16 residues in the CDR3. The DNA of the CDR3 is TGTGCCAGCAGCTTTACCGCCGGGGATTTGAACACTGAAGCTTTCTTT. This codes for CASSFTAGDLNTEAFF.

This chain uses TRBV20-1 with TRBJ2-4; weak D call: TRBD2 (5 bases). V lost 3 bases to trimming and J lost 8 bases, with 11 bases between them. CDR3 length: 12 residues. Germline loops: CDR1 DFQATT, CDR2 SNEGSKA (reference sequence). In DNA, the CDR3 is TGCAGTGCTAGCGGGAACGGGGACATTCAGTACTTC. This translates into CSASGNGDIQYF.

The chain links TRBV7-3 to TRBJ2-5; 12 nucleotides line up with TRBD2. With V trimmed by 3 bases and J by 4 bases, 6 bases remained unmatched. The CDR3 is 16 amino acids. Germline V gene data show CDR1 as SGHTA and CDR2 as FQGTGA. CDR3 DNA sequence: TGTGCCAGCAGCTTGACTAGCGGGAGCCTTCGAGAGACCCAGTACTTC. Translating gives CASSLTSGSLRETQYF.

The chain uses TRBV14 and TRBJ2-1; no clear D. The V gene lost 0 bases and the J gene lost 2 bases, with 11 bases spanning the gap. The CDR3 contains 16 residues. The germline V gene encodes CDR1 SGHDN and CDR2 FVKESK. CDR3 amino acids: CASSQDLGDPYNEQFF. CDR3 DNA: TGTGCCAGCAGCCAAGATTTGGGTGATCCCTACAATGAGCAGTTCTTC.

This clonotype occurred a few times. The chain employs TRBV13 and TRBJ2-1; D uncertain. CDR1 is PRHDT, CDR2 FYEKMQ, per germline (reference sequence). The CDR3 has 12 residues. The V end was cut by 1 base, the J end by 16 bases, with 14 bases between. CDR3 protein: CASSLVAREFFF. The CDR3 nucleotides read TGTGCCAGCAGCTTAGTAGCACGTGAGTTTTTCTTC.

The gene calls are TRBV29-1 and TRBJ2-1; 11 bases line up with TRBD2. V gave up 4 bases and J gave up 0 bases; unmatched junction bases: 11. CDR3 length: 18 residues. The germline gives CDR1 SQVTM, CDR2 ANQGSEA. CDR3 DNA sequence: TGCAGCGTTGGGGTACTAGCGGGAGAGAGAAGCTCCTACAATGAGCAGTTCTTC. This translates into CSVGVLAGERSSYNEQFF.

The gene calls are TRBV29-1 and TRBJ2-3, with 12 bases that match TRBD2. The V gene end was trimmed by 4 bases and the J gene end by 5 bases; junction bases not matched to a gene: 7. The CDR3 loop spans 15 amino acids. Per germline, CDR1 SQVTM and CDR2 ANQGSEA. The CDR3 loop is CSVAKTSGGVDTQYF. CDR3 nucleotide sequence: TGCAGCGTTGCTAAGACTAGCGGGGGAGTAGATACGCAGTATTTT.

This clonotype was counted only a few times. The CDR3 reads CASSRTSGNEQFF. CDR3 nucleotide sequence: TGTGCCAGCTCACGCACTAGCGGGAATGAGCAGTTCTTC. The chain employs TRBV18 and TRBJ2-1, with TRBD2 matching over 9 bases. Germline V gene lookup returns CDR1 KGHSH and CDR2 LQKENI. CDR3 length: 13 amino acids. J gave up 7 bases and V 4 bases, and 2 bases lay outside the gene matches.

The chain has TRBV11-1 and TRBJ2-4; possible D gene TRBD1, 5 bases. V shed 6 bases and J shed 0 bases, with 15 bases lying between them. There are 16 residues in the CDR3. The germline V gene has CDR1 SGHAT and CDR2 FQDESV (reference sequence). In DNA form, the CDR3 reads TGTGCCAGCAGGAATTTATTGGGGCAAGCCAAAAACATTCAGTACTTC. It specifies CASRNLLGQAKNIQYF. Based on the CDR3 plus reference TRBV11-1 and TRBJ2-4, the full variable domain is EAEVAQSPRYKITEKSQAVAFWCDPISGHATLYWYRQILGQGPELLVQFQDESVVDDSQLPKDRFSAERLKGVDSTLKIQPAELGDSAMYLCASRNLLGQAKNIQYFGAGTRLSVL.

This chain links TRBV2 with TRBJ2-1, with 7 bases fitting TRBD2. This CDR3 region has 16 residues. J lost 4 bases, V lost 2 bases, and 8 bases had no gene match. The germline gives CDR1 SNHLY, CDR2 FYNNEI. The CDR3 region has the DNA TGTGCCAGCAGTGAACCTGCGACTAGCAGATACAATGAGCAGTTCTTC. This gives the protein CASSEPATSRYNEQFF. The full variable domain, rest sourced from reference TRBV2 and TRBJ2-1, is EPEVTQTPSHQVTQMGQEVILRCVPISNHLYFYWYRQILGQKVEFLVSFYNNEISEKSEIFDDQFSVERPDGSNFTLKIRSTKLEDSAMYFCASSEPATSRYNEQFFGPGTRLTVL.

This rearrangement joins TRBV9 to TRBJ2-1; unclear D gene. CDR1 is SGDLS, CDR2 YYNGEE, per germline. The CDR3 is made up of 17 amino acids. V lost 0 bases and J lost 1, with 14 bases in between. The CDR3 region is CASSVASPYQSYNEQFF. The CDR3 DNA is TGTGCCAGCAGCGTAGCTTCCCCTTACCAGTCCTACAATGAGCAGTTCTTC. The full variable domain, with the rest looked up from reference TRBV9 and TRBJ2-1, is DSGVTQTPKHLITATGQRVTLRCSPRSGDLSVYWYQQSLDQGLQFLIQYYNGEERAKGNILERFSAQQFPDLHSELNLSSLELGDSALYFCASSVASPYQSYNEQFFGPGTRLTVL.